These T cell receptor beta chains were read from a single sample in a study of shared clonotypes between healthy human individuals. Clones were read by immunoSEQ multiplex PCR, and TCRdb kept only the in-frame ones, dropping some. Seen here are millions of clones, 85% to 95% observed once, and the top ten hold 0.13%. Sequencing was done on a sample of naive CD4+ T cells sorted from blood. These receptors were collected from a man younger than 35 in good health. Each CDR3 is given with its conserved first and last residue. The D gene is left open where the match is weak. Rows give clone size only sometimes, using once, few, many, or a class for an expanded clone.

V gene	clone size	CDR3 length	J gene	D gene	CDR3 DNA	CDR3 protein
TRBV10-3	once	12	TRBJ2-7	NA	TGTGCCATCTCAACCTATGCCTACGAGCAGTACTTC	CAISTYAYEQYF
TRBV5-1	once	16	TRBJ1-3	NA	TGCGCCAGCAGCCAGGAACCGACAGGCTCTGGAAACACCATATATTTT	CASSQEPTGSGNTIYF
TRBV11-3	NA	15	TRBJ2-7	NA	TGTGCCAGCAGCTTATCTTCGGAGTTTGGGAGGGAGCAGTACTTC	CASSLSSEFGREQYF
TRBV28	NA	13	TRBJ1-5	NA	TGTGCCAGCAGGTTTGGGAGCAATCAGCCCCAGCATTTT	CASRFGSNQPQHF
TRBV30	NA	12	TRBJ2-7	NA	TGTGCCTGGAGCGCGCTCGGGTACGAGCAGTACTTC	CAWSALGYEQYF
TRBV5-1	NA	13	TRBJ2-3	NA	TGCGCCAGCAGCGAAGGCTCCACAGATACGCAGTATTTT	CASSEGSTDTQYF
TRBV5-1	NA	14	TRBJ2-7	TRBD2	TGCGCCAGCACATCGGGGGGGAGCTCCTACGAGCAGTACTTC	CASTSGGSSYEQYF
TRBV10-1	NA	17	TRBJ2-5	TRBD2	TGCGCCAGCAGTGAGTCGGCGGGGGGTAGCGGGCAAGAGACCCAGTACTTC	CASSESAGGSGQETQYF
TRBV2	NA	13	TRBJ2-5	NA	TGTGCCAGCAGTATCAGGGGGGGAGAGACCCAGTACTTC	CASSIRGGETQYF
TRBV11-3	NA	14	TRBJ1-1	TRBD1	TGTGCCAGCAGCTCGGGACAGCTCAACACTGAAGCTTTCTTT	CASSSGQLNTEAFF
TRBV13	NA	15	TRBJ1-4	NA	TGTGCCAGCAGCTTGGCGGGGTTAGGGAATGAAAAACTGTTTTTT	CASSLAGLGNEKLFF
TRBV7-6	NA	14	TRBJ1-1	NA	TGTGCCAGCAGCCTGGGACACGGGAACACTGAAGCTTTCTTT	CASSLGHGNTEAFF
TRBV4-2	few	14	TRBJ1-2	NA	TGTGCCAGCAGCCAAGCCGACAGGATGGATGGCTACACCTTC	CASSQADRMDGYTF
TRBV5-1	NA	15	TRBJ1-2	NA	TGCGCCAGCAGCTCATTAAGGGGGTTCTCTCATGGCTACACCTTC	CASSSLRGFSHGYTF
TRBV5-1	NA	15	TRBJ2-2	NA	TGCGCCAGCAGCTTGGTCTGGGGAAACACCGGGGAGCTGTTTTTT	CASSLVWGNTGELFF
TRBV6-5	NA	13	TRBJ1-6	NA	TGTGCCAGCTCAGGGATTTCGAATTCACCCCTCCACTTT	CASSGISNSPLHF
TRBV30	NA	13	TRBJ2-1	NA	TGTGCCTGGAGTGCTAGCGCCTACAATGAGCAGTTCTTC	CAWSASAYNEQFF
TRBV4-1	NA	14	TRBJ1-1	NA	TGCGCCAGCAGCAAATTAGGTGGGAGCACTGAAGCTTTCTTT	CASSKLGGSTEAFF
TRBV6-5	once	13	TRBJ1-4	NA	TGTGCCAGCAGGGGGGGGTGGAATGAAAAACTGTTTTTT	CASRGGWNEKLFF
TRBV9	NA	18	TRBJ2-5	TRBD1	TGTGCCAGCAGCGTAGGTGACCCGACAGGGGCTCCCTGGGAGACCCAGTACTTC	CASSVGDPTGAPWETQYF
TRBV7-9	NA	14	TRBJ1-1	NA	TGTGCCAGCAGCTTAGGAGTAATGAACACTGAAGCTTTCTTT	CASSLGVMNTEAFF
TRBV6-6	NA	11	TRBJ2-7	NA	TGTGCCAGCAGTACCACGGACGAGCAGTACTTC	CASSTTDEQYF